This T cell receptor beta chain was sequenced for a study of cytomegalovirus exposure and HLA in healthy donors. General study points: Sequencing likely produced, as an artifact, a cluster of highly shared sequence variants. Analysis was carried out at a later point, and it linked a missense DCLRE1C variant to TCR beta V- and J-gene trimming. Overall, approximately 150 TCR beta chains were annotated as cytomegalovirus-associated.

Germline V lookup: CDR1 SQVTM, CDR2 ANQGSEA. There are 11 residues in the CDR3. Between the trimmed V and J ends, which lost 7 bases and 6 bases, there was a span of 11 bases. Note on this clone: What it binds is not known.

Amplification used 60 Vbeta primers and 13 Jbeta primers. Original analysis: A later analysis tallied some 84 million unique TCR beta chains, about 12 million of them shared. Produced via immunoSEQ multiplex PCR; TCRdb's table is partial and in-frame only. V and J calls and clone size are given by that table; D and trimming were obtained from the DNA. The table has approximately 170,000 clones, 75% to 90% seen once; the top ten hold 1% to 1.5%. The V gene is TRBV29-1, the J gene TRBJ2-3; D is unclear. Sequences were obtained from PBMCs. The clonotype originates from a boy between 2 and 10 years old in good health and CMV-seronegative. The CDR3 DNA reads as TGCAGCGACCTGGTGGCTGATACGCAGTATTTT. Residues: CSDLVADTQYF.